Shown below are 6 T cell receptor beta chains from a single sample sequenced in a study of cytomegalovirus exposure and HLA in healthy donors. PCR primers comprised 60 Vbeta and 13 Jbeta primers. Sequencing used immunoSEQ multiplex PCR; TCRdb keeps in-frame clones, though not all of them. The table lists about 100,000 clones, roughly 84% of them singletons. Source material: PBMCs. These receptors all stem from a woman under 30 in good health and CMV-seronegative.

The chain recombines TRBV7-2 with TRBJ2-5; 14 bases are a match to TRBD2. V shed 5 bases and J 7 bases; nucleotides not matched to a gene: 9. The CDR3 length is 16 residues. The germline gives CDR1 SGHTA, CDR2 FQGNSA. CDR3: CASSMTSGGALGTQYF. CDR3 DNA: TGTGCCAGCAGCATGACTAGCGGGGGGGCCTTAGGGACCCAGTACTTC.

This rearrangement joins TRBV6-4 to TRBJ2-3; 8 bases agree with TRBD2. The V segment lost 6 bases and the J segment 2 bases; nucleotides outside the gene matches: 7. The CDR3 loop spans 15 amino acids. The germline CDR1 and CDR2 sequences are MRHNA and SNTAGT. The CDR3 spells CASSETSGYTDTQYF. The CDR3 bases are TGTGCCAGCAGCGAAACTAGCGGCTACACAGATACGCAGTATTTT.

The CDR3 spells CAIRGDSGRAYEQYF. The CDR3 DNA reads TGTGCCATCAGGGGCGATAGCGGGAGGGCCTACGAGCAGTACTTC. V usage is TRBV10-3 and J usage is TRBJ2-7, with 11 bases aligning to TRBD2. The junction had 6 bases not matched to a gene; V was cut back by 6 bases and J by 2 bases. Germline V gene lookup returns CDR1 ENHRY and CDR2 SYGVKD. This CDR3 has 15 amino acids.

The chain has TRBV5-4 and TRBJ2-1; TRBD1 matches 8 bases. Germline loops: CDR1 SGHNT, CDR2 YYREEE (reference sequence). The CDR3 is made up of 16 amino acids. V trimming: 0 bases; J trimming: 5 bases; junction bases outside the gene matches: 7. Written as DNA, the CDR3 is TGTGCCAGCAGCTTGGCTGTGACAGGGGAAGACAATGAGCAGTTCTTC. Translating gives CASSLAVTGEDNEQFF.

The chain recombines TRBV6-6 with TRBJ1-1; D may be TRBD1 (6 bases). CDR1 is MNHNY, CDR2 SVGAGI, per germline (reference sequence). V gave up 0 bases and J gave up 9 bases, with 14 bases separating them. The CDR3 runs 14 residues. The chain's CDR3 is CASSYSALGDKAFF. In nucleotides, the CDR3 is TGTGCCAGCAGTTACTCGGCGCTAGGGGACAAAGCTTTCTTT.

J is TRBJ2-2 and V is TRBV5-4; TRBD2 matches 14 bases. The germline V gene has CDR1 SGHNT and CDR2 YYREEE (reference sequence). Losses at the gene ends were 4 bases for V and 4 bases for J; bases not matched to a gene: 9. This CDR3 region has 18 residues. Here the CDR3 DNA reads TGTGCCAGCAGCCCCCGACTAGCGGGAGGGCCCGGCACCGGGGAGCTGTTTTTT. Its translation is CASSPRLAGGPGTGELFF.